This T cell receptor (beta chain) stems from a study of regulatory T cells in long-lasting Graves disease. Study-level results: Patients whose Graves' disease persisted exhibited lower TCR diversity than those newly diagnosed. Persistent disease favored TRBV28, TRBJ1-2 and TRBJ2-5.

Notes on this clonotype: The antigen is undetermined.

Germline V CDR1 and CDR2: LGHNA, YNFKEQ. The V segment lost 0 bases and the J segment 1 base; nucleotides outside the gene matches: 4. The CDR3 spans 16 residues. Indicated time point: newly diagnosed GD, antithyroid drugs for less than 3 months. Generation of the TCR library employed RNA extracted from PBMCs. Arm-PCR of CDR3 regions with iRepertoire HTBI primers generated TCR beta libraries. Via MiXCR, TCRdb re-called the multiplex PCR reads, giving one row per CDR3 protein. In the table there are under 400,000 distinct CDR3 sequences, 15% to 20% of which are singletons. The same sample was also studied in work on T cells in Graves' hyperthyroidism and ophthalmopathy. That work adds: Also found in blood were most expanded thyroid clonotypes above 0.001. A median around six months before onset, the model predicted ophthalmopathy.

This rearrangement joins TRBV4-2 to TRBJ2-5, with 8 bases identical to TRBD1. The input for sequencing was peripheral blood mononuclear cells (PBMCs), taken at new diagnosis, from a patient treated with antithyroid drugs. The clonotype was recovered from a man in his forties with Graves disease. The CDR3 is CASSQDLQGGQETQYF. Here the CDR3 DNA reads TGTGCCAGCAGCCAAGATTTACAGGGGGGCCAAGAGACCCAGTACTTC.